The 9 T cell receptor beta chains reported below all come from one sample, sequenced in a study of T cell clonotyping in hematopoietic cell transplantation (dated by TCRdb to the early 2020s). The library came from the immunoSEQ multiplex PCR assay. Not all clones reach the TCRdb copy of this immuneACCESS table, which keeps in-frame sequences only. Checked studies attribute under half of the gap to unresolved V genes and leave the rest unexplained. The sample table contains about 6,100 clones; only one count was recorded for about 32% of them. The top ten constitute around a sixth of the sample. This specimen's time point label, interpreted: 30 days after allo-HCT. The sequences come from peripheral blood mononuclear cells, collected 30 days after allogeneic stem cell transplant. The receptors originated from a female patient in her forties or fifties who had an allogeneic stem cell transplant from an unrelated donor, so the T cells may come from the graft donor. Some clones in this sample may be carry-over from other donors' samples.

In this sample, this clone turned up a few times. The chain is built from TRBV6-5 and TRBJ2-5, with D possibly being TRBD1 (6 bases). Germline assignment: CDR1 MNHEY and CDR2 SVGAGI. V gave up 2 bases and J gave up 3 bases, with 10 bases separating them. The CDR3 has 14 amino acids. CDR3 region: CASSYGSGEETQYF. CDR3 nucleotide sequence: TGTGCCAGCAGTTACGGGTCAGGGGAAGAGACCCAGTACTTC.

The rearrangement uses TRBV4-3 and TRBJ2-2; D is unclear. V was shortened by 0 bases and J by 9 bases, with 8 bases between the two germline ends. The CDR3 is made up of 13 amino acids. CDR1 LGHNA and CDR2 YSLEER come from the germline V gene. CDR3 residues: CASSQDGFRELFF. The CDR3 nucleotides are TGCGCCAGCAGCCAAGATGGATTCCGGGAGCTGTTTTTT.

Concerning this clone: One end of the junction does not line up with germline, which may come from a read error. The chain combines TRBV5-6 with TRBJ2-7; 7 positions agree with TRBD1. Germline CDR1 is SGHDT and CDR2 is YYEEEE. CDR3 length: 16 amino acids. For the CDR3, the DNA is TGCGCCAGCAGCCAAGGGGACAGTCCTTTTTCCTACGAGCAGTACTTC. Encoded protein: CASSQGDSPFSYEQYF.

This clone was found a few times. This chain uses TRBV2 with TRBJ1-5; TRBD1 is a possible D gene (5 bases). V was trimmed by 6 bases and J by 0 bases, leaving 12 bases between them. The CDR3 loop spans 15 amino acids. Per germline, CDR1 SNHLY and CDR2 FYNNEI. The DNA of the CDR3 is TGTGCCAGCAGACAAACAGGCAATAGCAATCAGCCCCAGCATTTT. Translated, it gives CASRQTGNSNQPQHF.

The V gene is TRBV6-5, the J gene TRBJ2-7; D could derive from TRBD1 or TRBD2 (6 bases each). Germline V gives CDR1 MNHEY, CDR2 SVGAGI. The CDR3 contains 13 residues. V lost 6 bases and J lost 3, with 12 bases in between. The CDR3 reads CASRPRGLYEQYF. Written as DNA, the CDR3 is TGTGCCAGCAGACCCCGGGGGCTCTACGAGCAGTACTTC.

This clone has only a few counts. V is TRBV4-2 and J is TRBJ1-1, with D hard to call. The CDR3 is made up of 12 amino acids. The V and J ends lost 4 bases and 1 base respectively, with 4 bases between them. Germline values: CDR1 LGHNA, CDR2 YNFKEQ. The CDR3 reads CASSLRNTEAFF. The CDR3 DNA is TGTGCCAGCAGCCTCCGGAACACTGAAGCTTTCTTT.

The chain recombines TRBV30 with TRBJ2-7; TRBD2 aligns across 9 bases. This CDR3 spans 13 amino acids. After removal of 5 bases from V and 6 bases from J, the junction contained 8 bases not matched to a gene. Germline V gene data show CDR1 as GTSNPN and CDR2 as SVGIG (reference sequence). CDR3 protein: CAWETGLAGEQYF. As DNA, the CDR3 is TGTGCCTGGGAAACGGGACTAGCTGGCGAGCAGTACTTC.

This chain joins TRBV30 and TRBJ1-2; no clear D. Trimming pared 0 bases from V and 2 bases from J, leaving 7 bases between. This CDR3 has 13 amino acids. Germline loops: CDR1 GTSNPN, CDR2 SVGIG (reference sequence). CDR3 region: CAWSVRGNYGYTF. CDR3 bases: TGTGCCTGGAGTGTAAGAGGGAACTATGGCTACACCTTC.

The CDR3 is CAWSQFYLAFF. The CDR3 DNA reads as TGTGCCTGGAGTCAATTCTATCTCGCTTTCTTT. The chain links TRBV30 to TRBJ1-1; no definite D call. The ends were cut back, 2 bases at V and 11 bases at J, with 12 bases in the middle. This CDR3 spans 11 amino acids. CDR1 and CDR2 (germline): GTSNPN, SVGIG (reference sequence).